Described below is a single T cell receptor (beta chain) sequence and its context. Its target is not known. Sequencing used immunoSEQ multiplex PCR; TCRdb keeps in-frame clones, though not all of them. The repertoire holds roughly 68,000 clones, roughly 84% seen once, with 1.5% to 2% in the top ten. This sample is drawn from a study of OX40 agonist ivuxolimab in advanced cancers. Study background: Antecedent anti-PD-1, anti-PD-L1 or anti-CTLA-4 therapy was permissible, with roughly 40% having received some. Partial responses were achieved by three patients, of whom one had hepatocellular carcinoma and two had cutaneous melanoma.

General study points: The study observed clonal expansion of CD4+ and CD8+ blood T cells by week 6 at 0.1 to 3.0 mg/kg.

This material consisted of CD4+ or CD8+ T cells sorted from blood, taken in a trial of the OX40 agonist ivuxolimab. The sequence derives from an adult with an advanced solid tumor such as melanoma, head and neck, liver or kidney cancer.

The CDR3 DNA is TGTGCCAGCAGATCGGGGACAGGACAGCCCCAGCATTTT. It translates to CASRSGTGQPQHF. The chain joins TRBV2 to TRBJ1-5, with 8 positions matching TRBD1. The ends lost 6 bases at V and 7 bases at J; junction bases unmatched: 5. CDR3 length equals 13 residues. Germline lookup yields CDR1 SNHLY and CDR2 FYNNEI.